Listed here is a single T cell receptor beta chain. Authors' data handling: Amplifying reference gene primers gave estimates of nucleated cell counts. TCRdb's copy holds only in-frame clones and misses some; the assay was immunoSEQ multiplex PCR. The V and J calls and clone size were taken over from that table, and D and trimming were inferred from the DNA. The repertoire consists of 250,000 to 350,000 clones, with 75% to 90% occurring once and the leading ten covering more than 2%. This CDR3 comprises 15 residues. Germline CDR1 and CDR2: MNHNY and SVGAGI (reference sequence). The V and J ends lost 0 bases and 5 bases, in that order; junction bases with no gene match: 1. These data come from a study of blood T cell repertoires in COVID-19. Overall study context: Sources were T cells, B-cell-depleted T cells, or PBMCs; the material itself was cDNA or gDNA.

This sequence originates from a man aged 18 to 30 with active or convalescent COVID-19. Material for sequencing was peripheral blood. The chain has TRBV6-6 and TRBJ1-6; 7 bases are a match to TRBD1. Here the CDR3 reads CASSYSGQNNSPLHF. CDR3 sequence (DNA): TGTGCCAGCAGTTACTCGGGACAGAATAATTCACCCCTCCACTTT.